The rows below give T cell receptor beta chains drawn from one sample of a study of T cells in Graves' hyperthyroidism and ophthalmopathy. A single record per CDR3 protein comes from TCRdb applying MiXCR to the multiplex PCR reads. The sample yields over 45,000 distinct CDR3 sequences, around half seen once. The specimen was blood. Receptor source: a woman in her thirties with Graves' ophthalmopathy. CDR3s include the opening cysteine and the closing phenylalanine or tryptophan. D genes are given only for firm matches. The listing skips clone size in some rows; elsewhere it reads once, few, many or a size class.

CDR3 length | clone size | D gene | J gene | V gene | CDR3 protein | CDR3 DNA
16 | once | . | TRBJ2-1 | TRBV6-1 | CASKGIFADSDKEQFF | TGTGCCAGCAAAGGTATATTCGCGGATTCCGACAAGGAGCAGTTCTTC
18 | . | . | TRBJ1-5 | TRBV5-8 | CANSLSRGIGAIDQPQHF | TGTGCCAACAGTTTATCCAGGGGTATCGGGGCTATAGATCAGCCCCAGCATTTT
14 | . | TRBD1 | TRBJ1-4 | TRBV5-1 | CASSPGQGSEELFF | TGCGCCAGTAGCCCGGGACAGGGTAGTGAAGAACTGTTTTTT
14 | . | . | TRBJ1-2 | TRBV6-5 | CASRNQDSGWGYTF | TGTGCCAGCAGAAACCAGGACAGCGGCTGGGGCTACACCTTC
14 | . | TRBD2 | TRBJ2-7 | TRBV5-1 | CASSLVLAGRRQYF | TGCGCCAGCAGCTTGGTGTTAGCGGGAAGAAGGCAGTACTTC
17 | many | . | TRBJ2-6 | TRBV4-2 | CASSQERLASGANVLTF | TGTGCCAGCAGCCAAGAAAGGCTAGCGTCCGGGGCCAACGTCCTGACTTTC
14 | many | . | TRBJ2-2 | TRBV7-7 | CASSLGIMTGELFF | TGTGCTAGCAGCTTAGGTATTATGACCGGGGAGCTGTTTTTT
15 | many | TRBD2 | TRBJ2-7 | TRBV9 | CASSLAGGEIYEQYF | TGTGCCAGCAGCTTAGCGGGAGGGGAAATCTACGAGCAGTACTTC
11 | . | . | TRBJ1-2 | TRBV29-1 | CSVEAISGNTF | TGCAGCGTTGAGGCTATCTCTGGAAACACCTTC
15 | . | TRBD2 | TRBJ2-5 | TRBV2 | CASSELAGGQETQYF | TGTGCCAGCAGTGAACTAGCGGGGGGGCAAGAGACCCAGTACTTC
12 | . | . | TRBJ1-1 | TRBV14 | CASSQAGARAFF | TGTGCCAGCAGCCAAGCCGGGGCACGGGCCTTCTTT
14 | . | . | TRBJ1-6 | TRBV4-2 | CASSHEQNNSPPHF | TGTGCCAGCAGCCATGAACAGAATAATTCACCCCCCCACTTT
15 | . | TRBD1 | TRBJ1-6 | TRBV5-1 | CASSSTGQAHSPLHF | TGCGCCAGCAGCTCGACGGGACAGGCCCATTCACCCCTCCACTTT
14 | once | . | TRBJ2-5 | TRBV7-3 | CASSSGWAEETQYF | TGTGCCAGCAGCTCGGGGTGGGCGGAAGAGACCCAGTACTTC
13 | . | TRBD2 | TRBJ2-3 | TRBV20-1 | CSARRDQRDAQYF | TGCAGTGCTAGGAGAGATCAGCGGGACGCGCAGTATTTT